One sample yielded the 12 T cell receptor beta chains listed below, sequenced in a study of cytomegalovirus exposure and HLA in healthy donors. PCR employed 60 Vbeta and 13 Jbeta primers. Repertoires were generated with immunoSEQ multiplex PCR, while TCRdb's copy carries only in-frame clones and drops some. The top ten clones hold approximately 3.8% of a sample with about 190,000 clones, 81% of them seen once. The sequencing sample was made of PBMCs. These receptors came from a man between 50 and 59 years old in good health and CMV-seronegative.

This clone was seen only once. V and J are TRBV10-3 and TRBJ2-2; 7 bases fit TRBD1. This CDR3 contains 15 residues. Trimming removed 3 bases from V and 1 base from J; junction bases left unmatched: 2. CDR1 is ENHRY, CDR2 SYGVKD, per germline. CDR3 DNA: TGTGCCATCAGTGAAAGGGGGCGGAACACCGGGGAGCTGTTTTTT. Translating it yields CAISERGRNTGELFF.

This clone has a single count. As DNA, the CDR3 is TGTGCCAGCAGCCCCAGGGACAGGGCGTACAATGAGCAGTTCTTC. Its protein is CASSPRDRAYNEQFF. The V gene is TRBV11-3, the J gene TRBJ2-1; 9 bases match TRBD1. There are 15 residues in the CDR3. The ends lost 5 bases at V and 4 bases at J; junction bases unmatched: 6. Germline assignment: CDR1 SGHNT and CDR2 YENEEA.

The chain has TRBV19 and TRBJ1-2; no clear D gene. Germline V gene data show CDR1 as LNHDA and CDR2 as SQIVND (reference sequence). The CDR3 is made up of 14 amino acids. V was shortened by 9 bases and J by 4 bases, with 18 bases between the two germline ends. CDR3 in DNA: TGTGCCAGCCAAAAAGTGGGCGTCAGCTATGGCTACACCTTC. The encoded protein is CASQKVGVSYGYTF.

The gene calls are TRBV18 and TRBJ1-5; tentative D call: TRBD1 (6 bases). CDR3 length equals 14 residues. Germline V gene sequence: CDR1 KGHSH, CDR2 LQKENI. Trimming removed 5 bases at V and 2 bases at J, with 10 bases between. CDR3 nucleotides: TGTGCCAGCTCAGTCGAGGGGGGCAATCAGCCCCAGCATTTT. Protein: CASSVEGGNQPQHF.

V is TRBV4-2 and J is TRBJ2-7; D may be TRBD1 (5 bases). Germline V gene sequence: CDR1 LGHNA, CDR2 YNFKEQ. The CDR3 totals 15 residues. Trimming stripped 0 bases from V and 0 bases from J, with 9 bases between. CDR3 sequence (DNA): TGTGCCAGCAGCCAAGATCGAGACAGCTCCTACGAGCAGTACTTC. Translating it yields CASSQDRDSSYEQYF.

This chain links TRBV10-2 with TRBJ2-5; no clear D gene. TRBJ2-7 matches the DNA end more closely, so the J call is doubtful. The CDR3 is 15 residues long. The germline gives CDR1 WSHSY, CDR2 SAAADI. CDR3 nucleotides: TGCGCCAGCAGCCACAGTAAGCCGTCTAGCTACGAGCAGTACTTC. Protein sequence: CASSHSKPSSYEQYF.

This clone was seen more than once but under ten times. The rearrangement links TRBV30 to TRBJ2-7, with D perhaps matching TRBD1 (6 bases). Germline V gene data show CDR1 as GTSNPN and CDR2 as SVGIG (reference sequence). The CDR3 is 15 amino acids. Deletions cut 0 bases from V and 1 base from J, with 13 bases between. CDR3: CAWSVTRTASYEQYF. For the CDR3, the DNA is TGTGCCTGGAGTGTCACCAGGACAGCGTCCTACGAGCAGTACTTC. The variable domain in full, completed from reference TRBV30 and TRBJ2-7, reads SQTIHQWPATLVQPVGSPLSLECTVEGTSNPNLYWYRQAAGRGLQLLFYSVGIGQISSEVPQNLSASRPQDRQFILSSKKLLLSDSGFYLCAWSVTRTASYEQYFGPGTRLTVT.

The chain employs TRBV10-3 and TRBJ2-7; a weak D match, TRBD2 (6 bases). Germline V gene data show CDR1 as ENHRY and CDR2 as SYGVKD. The ends were cut back, 7 bases at V and 4 bases at J, with 14 bases in the middle. The CDR3 totals 13 residues. In DNA, the CDR3 is TGTGCCATCAAAGGAGAAGGGAGGTACGAGCAGTACTTC. Translated, it gives CAIKGEGRYEQYF.

The V gene is TRBV11-3, the J gene TRBJ2-1; TRBD2 agrees at 14 bases. The ends lost 1 base at V and 9 bases at J; junction bases unmatched: 5. The CDR3 runs to 16 residues. The germline V gene encodes CDR1 SGHNT and CDR2 YENEEA. The CDR3 coding sequence is TGTGCCAGCAGCTTAGGGGGACTAGCGGGGGTCTCTGAGCAGTTCTTC. Translating it yields CASSLGGLAGVSEQFF. Using reference TRBV11-3 and TRBJ2-1 for the parts outside the CDR3, the full variable domain is EAGVVQSPRYKIIEKKQPVAFWCNPISGHNTLYWYLQNLGQGPELLIRYENEEAVDDSQLPKDRFSAERLKGVDSTLKIQPAELGDSAVYLCASSLGGLAGVSEQFFGPGTRLTVL.

The chain links TRBV7-8 to TRBJ1-2; TRBD1 is a possible D gene (5 bases). V shed 5 bases and J shed 5 bases, with 15 bases lying between them. Germline V gene sequence: CDR1 SGHVS, CDR2 FQNEAQ. The CDR3 is 14 amino acids. The CDR3 nucleotides are TGTGCCAGCAGCCCCAGGGCAGGGTCTTATGGCTACACCTTC. Residues: CASSPRAGSYGYTF.

This rearrangement joins TRBV27 to TRBJ2-3; 9 nucleotides line up with TRBD2. The CDR3 length is 17 residues. V lost 0 bases, J lost 2 bases, and 6 bases stayed unmatched. The germline V gene has CDR1 MNHEY and CDR2 SMNVEV (reference sequence). This CDR3 reads CASSLSILAGHTDTQYF. CDR3 sequence (DNA): TGTGCCAGCAGTTTATCGATCCTAGCGGGACACACAGATACGCAGTATTTT.

The V and J genes are TRBV10-1 and TRBJ2-3; 13 bases are shared with TRBD2. This CDR3 comprises 15 residues. Germline lookup yields CDR1 WNHNN and CDR2 SYGVQD (reference sequence). V gave up 5 bases and J gave up 3 bases; unmatched junction bases: 2. The CDR3 loop reads CASSLTSGGTDTQYF. DNA for the CDR3: TGCGCCAGCAGTTTGACTAGCGGGGGGACAGATACGCAGTATTTT.